The text below deals with one TCR beta chain. Its antigen is not yet known. No per-base quality is available; no much larger clone lies one base away. The sample comes from a study of molecular identifiers for immune sequencing clone quantification (dated by TCRdb to between 2017 and 2018). Broadly, across the study: For a replicate experiment, RNA from roughly 18,000 or 92,000 naive CD8 T cells was divided into five aliquots, of which four were sequenced. The study was a methods study using CD8 T cells to benchmark molecular-identifier clustering-based TCR repertoire sequencing (MIDCIRS) and TCR RNA copy counting. Results the study describes overall, beyond this receptor: Naive libraries contained spiked-in Jurkat TCR RNA (10 copies' worth), which is not part of the donor repertoire. When barcode sub-clustering was left out, chimeric consensus sequences inflated TCR diversity, with chimeras reaching as high as 47%. Modeling indicated roughly 3.3 TCR RNA copies recovered per cell, compared with about 10 by digital PCR, which implies a capture efficiency of 25% to 35%. Even against a background of about a million naive CD8 T cells, spiked-in Jurkat TCR RNA amounting to a single cell's worth was reported to be detectable. In CMV-specific effector cells, clones with more than 20 RNA copies contained over 98% of molecules, whereas in naive cells such clones contained under 1% of molecules. The sizes of highly expanded clones could end up underestimated when identical TCR molecules share a barcode.

Library method: PCR. Data came from a NextSeq 500. Bulk TCR libraries were generated as previously described, with the TCR primers listed in Table S5 used. The Qiagen AllPrep DNA/RNA kit was used to purify total RNA. Reads from multiple sequencing runs of the same library were pooled before analysis. The study's processing was this. Reads were retained only if an exact TCR constant sequence was present, and the retained reads were trimmed to 150 nt and grouped according to their 12-nt molecular barcodes. Reads inside each barcode group were sub-clustered using a 15% Levenshtein threshold, and a quality-weighted consensus sequence was constructed for each RNA molecule. Non-functional sequences were excluded, and lower-count sequences lying one edit away from another sequence were also excluded. On the basis of fitting two negative binomial distributions, barcode sub-clusters with fewer than 20% of the maximum read count were discarded. The public reads were quality trimmed at Q25 with fastp and then assembled into clones with MiXCR by TCRdb, keeping productive beta chains. CDR3 protein duplicates are merged, each entry listing the most common genes and DNA. The V and J calls follow TCRdb's processing rather than the paper's. The sample table holds approximately 630,000 distinct CDR3 sequences, of which about 25% were seen once. The biggest ten clones account for 0.78% of the sample.

Libraries of naive CD8 T cells were built from anywhere between about 17,000 and 1,000,000 sorted cells, with 10%, 30% or 50% of the purified RNA used. Naive CD8 T cells, defined as CD8+CD4-CCR7+CD45RA+, were FACS-sorted into RLT Plus buffer on a BD FACSAria II. Detection sensitivity was tested by spiking Jurkat RNA equal to over 8 TCR copies' worth into samples containing 20,000-1,000,000 naive CD8 T cells. CD8 T cells were enriched using RosetteSep CD8+ T Cell Enrichment Cocktail and Ficoll-Paque, and the enriched cells then underwent ACK red cell lysis. Looking up the germline V gene yields CDR1 LGHNA and CDR2 YSLEER. From V the trimming removes 3 bases and from J it removes 6 bases, while the gene matches leave 3 bases of the junction unaccounted for. The CDR3 spans 15 residues, from the cysteine through the phenylalanine. Only the CDR3 part of the read is kept: 45 bases, read in frame from the first base.

This receptor chain uses TRBV4-3 and TRBJ2-1, with TRBD1 identical over 12 junction bases. This clonotype was obtained from a human donor in good health. Some libraries in this study had Jurkat cell RNA spiked in. Sequenced: naive CD8+ T cells from blood, with Jurkat cell RNA spiked in. The sample's cell subset or site label, in plain terms: FACS-sorted CD8+CD4-CCR7+CD45RA+ naive T cells. Read as DNA, the sequence is TGCGCCAGCAGCCAGGGACAGGGGGCCCCCAATGAGCAGTTCTTC. This gives the protein CASSQGQGAPNEQFF.